Listed here are 8 T cell receptor beta chains from one sample, sequenced in a study of blood T cells in healthy people across ages. Sample-barcoded 5' priming and a J-beta primer mix drove a second PCR of 7 to 11 cycles. TCRdb re-called the 5' RACE reads through MiXCR, storing one row per CDR3 protein. The sample holds roughly 1.4 million distinct CDR3 sequences, roughly 60% seen once. The sequencing sample was made of blood. The receptors shown here come from a man younger than 35 in good health.

The rearrangement joins TRBV14 to TRBJ1-4; TRBD1 is a possible D gene (5 bases). V dropped 1 base and J dropped 8 bases, with 20 bases sitting between them. CDR1 is SGHDN, CDR2 FVKESK, per germline. The CDR3 totals 17 residues. The CDR3: CASSQGAARDVGEKLFF. The CDR3 nucleotides are TGTGCCAGCAGCCAAGGGGCCGCGCGGGACGTAGGCGAAAAACTGTTTTTT.

This clonotype was counted between two and nine times. The chain links TRBV29-1 to TRBJ2-5, with D maybe TRBD1 (5 bases). The J call could be wrong; TRBJ2-7 is a better fit for the DNA end. Germline V gene sequence: CDR1 SQVTM, CDR2 ANQGSEA. The CDR3 extends over 12 amino acids. The CDR3: CSVETAPYEQYF. The CDR3 DNA reads TGCAGCGTTGAGACAGCGCCCTACGAGCAGTACTTC.

This rearrangement joins TRBV9 to TRBJ2-5; 11 nucleotides align to TRBD1. The CDR3 is made up of 16 amino acids. Losses at the gene ends were 0 bases for V and 9 bases for J; bases not matched to a gene: 10. Germline V gene lookup returns CDR1 SGDLS and CDR2 YYNGEE. The CDR3 region is CASSVAWTGGGEPQYF. The CDR3 DNA follows: TGTGCCAGCAGCGTAGCATGGACAGGGGGCGGGGAGCCCCAGTACTTC.

This rearrangement joins TRBV12-5 to TRBJ2-4, with D uncertain. The J call could be wrong; TRBJ2-7 is a better fit for the DNA end. This CDR3 spans 15 amino acids. Germline V gene data show CDR1 as LGHNT and CDR2 as FRNRAP. CDR3 sequence reads: CASGLVQQSTDEQYF. The CDR3 DNA is TGTGCTAGTGGTTTGGTACAGCAGAGCACAGACGAGCAGTACTTC.

V gene TRBV5-1 combines with J gene TRBJ2-5; D may be TRBD1 (6 bases). Germline CDR1 and CDR2: SGHRS and YFSETQ. The V end was cut by 1 base, the J end by 2 bases, with 12 bases between. The CDR3 is 15 amino acids. The CDR3 nucleotides read TGCGCCAGCAGCTTGCAAGGGGGACGTCAAGAGACCCAGTACTTC. Translation: CASSLQGGRQETQYF. Complete variable domain (other parts from reference TRBV5-1 and TRBJ2-5): KAGVTQTPRYLIKTRGQQVTLSCSPISGHRSVSWYQQTPGQGLQFLFEYFSETQRNKGNFPGRFSGRQFSNSRSEMNVSTLELGDSALYLCASSLQGGRQETQYFGPGTRLLVL.

This clonotype was recorded at least ten times. The rearrangement links TRBV3-1 to TRBJ1-2; TRBD1 matches 10 bases. Germline loops: CDR1 LGHDT, CDR2 YNNKEL (reference sequence). Trimming at V came to 5 bases and at J to 2 bases, leaving 2 bases not matched to a gene. This CDR3 is built from 14 residues. CDR3 bases: TGTGCCAGCAGCTGGGACAGGGGCAACTATGGCTACACCTTC. Encoded protein: CASSWDRGNYGYTF.

This clonotype was seen only once. The genes are TRBV6-1 and TRBJ1-5; D remains ambiguous. This CDR3 has 12 residues. Trimming removed 6 bases at V and 3 bases at J, with 6 bases between. The germline V gene encodes CDR1 MNHNS and CDR2 SASEGT. The CDR3 reads CASRMSNQPQHF. CDR3 nucleotide sequence: TGTGCCAGCAGGATGTCCAATCAGCCCCAGCATTTT.

This clonotype was found once. The rearrangement links TRBV5-6 to TRBJ1-1; D is unresolved. The V end was cut by 2 bases, the J end by 6 bases, with 11 bases between. From germline, CDR1 is SGHDT and CDR2 YYEEEE. This CDR3 comprises 13 residues. The DNA of the CDR3 is TGTGCCAGCAGCTTCGGACCGAAGGCTGAAGCTTTCTTT. This translates into CASSFGPKAEAFF.